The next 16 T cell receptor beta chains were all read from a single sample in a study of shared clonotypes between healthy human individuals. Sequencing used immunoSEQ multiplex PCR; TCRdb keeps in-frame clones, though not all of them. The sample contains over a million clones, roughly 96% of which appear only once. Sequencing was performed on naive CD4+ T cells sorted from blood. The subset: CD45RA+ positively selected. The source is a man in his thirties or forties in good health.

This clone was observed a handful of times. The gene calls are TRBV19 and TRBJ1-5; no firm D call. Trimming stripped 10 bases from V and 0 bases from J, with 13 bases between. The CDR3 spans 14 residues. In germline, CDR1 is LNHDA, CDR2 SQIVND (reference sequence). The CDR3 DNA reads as TGTGCCACCCTAGGGTGGAATAGCAATCAGCCCCAGCATTTT. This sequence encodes CATLGWNSNQPQHF.

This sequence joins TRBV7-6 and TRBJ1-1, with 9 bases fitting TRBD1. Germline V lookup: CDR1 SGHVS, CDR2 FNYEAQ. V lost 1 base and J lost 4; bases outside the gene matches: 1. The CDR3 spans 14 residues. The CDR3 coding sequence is TGTGCCAGCAGCTTAGGACAGGGGGTCACTGAAGCTTTCTTT. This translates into CASSLGQGVTEAFF. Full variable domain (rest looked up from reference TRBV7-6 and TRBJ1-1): GAGVSQSPRYKVTKRGQDVALRCDPISGHVSLYWYRQALGQGPEFLTYFNYEAQQDKSGLPNDRFSAERPEGSISTLTIQRTEQRDSAMYRCASSLGQGVTEAFFGQGTRLTVV.

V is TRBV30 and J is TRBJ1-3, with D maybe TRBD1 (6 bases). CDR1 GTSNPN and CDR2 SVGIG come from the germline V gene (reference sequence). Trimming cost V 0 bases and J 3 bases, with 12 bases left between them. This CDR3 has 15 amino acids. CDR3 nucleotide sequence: TGTGCCTGGAGTGTCGGGACACACATTGGAAACACCATATATTTT. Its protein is CAWSVGTHIGNTIYF.

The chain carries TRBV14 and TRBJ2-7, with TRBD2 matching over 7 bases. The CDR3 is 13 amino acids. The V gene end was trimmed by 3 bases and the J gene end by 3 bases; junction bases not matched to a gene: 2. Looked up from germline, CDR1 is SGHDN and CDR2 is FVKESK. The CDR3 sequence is CASSQRTSYEQYF. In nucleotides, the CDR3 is TGTGCCAGCAGCCAGCGGACTAGCTACGAGCAGTACTTC.

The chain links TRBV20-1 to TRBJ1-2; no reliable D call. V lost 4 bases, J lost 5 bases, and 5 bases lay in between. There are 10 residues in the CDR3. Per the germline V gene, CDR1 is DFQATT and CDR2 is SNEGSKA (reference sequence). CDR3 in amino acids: CSANEYGYTF. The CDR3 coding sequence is TGCAGTGCTAACGAGTATGGCTACACCTTC.

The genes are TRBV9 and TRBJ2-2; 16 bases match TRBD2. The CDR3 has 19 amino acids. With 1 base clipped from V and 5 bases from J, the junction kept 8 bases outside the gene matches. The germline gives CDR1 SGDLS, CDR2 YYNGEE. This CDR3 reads CASSVYHGTSGRGTGELFF. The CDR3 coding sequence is TGTGCCAGCAGCGTATACCACGGGACTAGCGGGAGGGGGACCGGGGAGCTGTTTTTT. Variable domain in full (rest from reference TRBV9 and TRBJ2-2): DSGVTQTPKHLITATGQRVTLRCSPRSGDLSVYWYQQSLDQGLQFLIQYYNGEERAKGNILERFSAQQFPDLHSELNLSSLELGDSALYFCASSVYHGTSGRGTGELFFGEGSRLTVL.

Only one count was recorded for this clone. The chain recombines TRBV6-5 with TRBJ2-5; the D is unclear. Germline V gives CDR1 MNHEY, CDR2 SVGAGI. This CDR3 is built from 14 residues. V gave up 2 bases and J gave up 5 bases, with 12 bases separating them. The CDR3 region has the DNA TGTGCCAGCAGTTACGAGTGGGGTTCGGAGACCCAGTACTTC. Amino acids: CASSYEWGSETQYF.

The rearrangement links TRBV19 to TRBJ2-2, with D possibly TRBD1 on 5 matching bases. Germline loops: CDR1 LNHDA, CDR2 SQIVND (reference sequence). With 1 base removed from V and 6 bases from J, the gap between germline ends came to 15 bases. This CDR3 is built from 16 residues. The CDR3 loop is CASSIVQGSIPGELFF. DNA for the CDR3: TGTGCCAGTAGTATAGTCCAGGGTAGTATCCCCGGGGAGCTGTTTTTT.

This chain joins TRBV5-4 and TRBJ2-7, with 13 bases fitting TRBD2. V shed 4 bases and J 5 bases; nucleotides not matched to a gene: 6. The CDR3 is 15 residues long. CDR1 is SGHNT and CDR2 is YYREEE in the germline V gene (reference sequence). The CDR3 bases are TGTGCCAGCAGCAATTCCGGACTAGCGGGAGACGAGCAGTACTTC. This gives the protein CASSNSGLAGDEQYF.

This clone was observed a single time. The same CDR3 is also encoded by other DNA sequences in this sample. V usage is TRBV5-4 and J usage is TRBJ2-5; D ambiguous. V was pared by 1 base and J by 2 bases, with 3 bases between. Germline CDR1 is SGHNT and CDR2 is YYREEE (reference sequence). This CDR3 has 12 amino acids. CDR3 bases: TGTGCCAGCAGCTTGTCGCAAGAGACCCAGTACTTC. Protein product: CASSLSQETQYF. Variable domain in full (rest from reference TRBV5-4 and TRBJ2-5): ETGVTQSPTHLIKTRGQQVTLRCSSQSGHNTVSWYQQALGQGPQFIFQYYREEENGRGNFPPRFSGLQFPNYSSELNVNALELDDSALYLCASSLSQETQYFGPGTRLLVL.

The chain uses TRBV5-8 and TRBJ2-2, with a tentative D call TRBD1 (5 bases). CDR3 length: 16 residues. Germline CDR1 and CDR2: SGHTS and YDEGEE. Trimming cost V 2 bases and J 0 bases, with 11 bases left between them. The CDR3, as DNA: TGTGCCAGCAGCTTCCCAGGGCGGCCGAACACCGGGGAGCTGTTTTTT. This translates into CASSFPGRPNTGELFF. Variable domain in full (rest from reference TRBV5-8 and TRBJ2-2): EAGVTQSPTHLIKTRGQQATLRCSPISGHTSVYWYQQALGLGLQFLLWYDEGEERNRGNFPPRFSGRQFPNYSSELNVNALELEDSALYLCASSFPGRPNTGELFFGEGSRLTVL.

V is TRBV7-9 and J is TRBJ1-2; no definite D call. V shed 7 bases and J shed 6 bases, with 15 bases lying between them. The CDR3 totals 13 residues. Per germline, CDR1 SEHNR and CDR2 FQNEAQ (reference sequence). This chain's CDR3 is CASKQEEVHGYTF. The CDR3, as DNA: TGTGCCAGCAAACAAGAGGAAGTCCATGGCTACACCTTC.

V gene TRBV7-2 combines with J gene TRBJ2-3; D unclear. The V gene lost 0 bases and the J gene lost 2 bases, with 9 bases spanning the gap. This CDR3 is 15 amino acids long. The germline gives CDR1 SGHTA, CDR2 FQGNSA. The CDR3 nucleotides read TGTGCCAGCAGCTTAGCCCCGGACCCCACAGATACGCAGTATTTT. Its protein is CASSLAPDPTDTQYF. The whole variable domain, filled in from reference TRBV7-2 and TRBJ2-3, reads GAGVSQSPSNKVTEKGKDVELRCDPISGHTALYWYRQSLGQGLEFLIYFQGNSAPDKSGLPSDRFSAERTGGSVSTLTIQRTQQEDSAVYLCASSLAPDPTDTQYFGPGTRLTVL.

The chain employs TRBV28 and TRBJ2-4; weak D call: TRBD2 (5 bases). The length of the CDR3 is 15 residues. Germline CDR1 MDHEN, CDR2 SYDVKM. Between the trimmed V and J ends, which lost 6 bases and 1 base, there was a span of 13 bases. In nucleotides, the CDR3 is TGTGCCAGCAGCTCCGCCGGGGATGCCAAAAACATTCAGTACTTC. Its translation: CASSSAGDAKNIQYF.

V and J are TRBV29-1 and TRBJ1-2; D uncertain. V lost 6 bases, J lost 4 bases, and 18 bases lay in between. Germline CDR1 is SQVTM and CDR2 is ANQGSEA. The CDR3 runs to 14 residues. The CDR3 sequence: CSVPARGVGYGYTF. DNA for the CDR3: TGCAGCGTCCCGGCTCGGGGAGTCGGCTATGGCTACACCTTC.

CDR3 loop: CASSEGASGTYEQYF. CDR3 bases: TGTGCCAGCAGCGAGGGGGCTAGCGGGACCTACGAGCAGTACTTC. This sequence joins TRBV9 and TRBJ2-7, with 9 bases lining up with TRBD2. There are 15 residues in the CDR3. Germline V gives CDR1 SGDLS, CDR2 YYNGEE. After removal of 3 bases from V and 2 bases from J, the junction contained 6 bases not matched to a gene. The full variable domain, rest sourced from reference TRBV9 and TRBJ2-7, is DSGVTQTPKHLITATGQRVTLRCSPRSGDLSVYWYQQSLDQGLQFLIQYYNGEERAKGNILERFSAQQFPDLHSELNLSSLELGDSALYFCASSEGASGTYEQYFGPGTRLTVT.